The 10 T cell receptor beta chains presented below share a single source sample, sequenced in a study of patients and donors after allogeneic stem cell transplantation. TCRdb re-called the RT-PCR reads with MiXCR, one entry per CDR3 protein. The sample lists about 110,000 distinct CDR3 sequences; 35% to 45% were seen once. Input material: blood, either unsorted or a sorted T cell fraction (not recorded which). Source of these receptors: a human donor who was either an allogeneic HSCT recipient or a stem cell or donor lymphocyte infusion donor (not recorded which). It is not recorded whose cells these are; they may come from a transplant donor.

The chain carries TRBV7-2 and TRBJ1-6; D unresolved. CDR1 is SGHTA and CDR2 is FQGNSA in the germline V gene. The CDR3 consists of 18 residues. The germline V and J ends were trimmed by 1 base and 3 bases, with 16 bases remaining between them. In DNA, the CDR3 is TGTGCCAGCAGCTTAGTAAAGTTTGCACAGCACTATAATTCACCCCTCCACTTT. It specifies CASSLVKFAQHYNSPLHF.

The chain links TRBV12-3 or TRBV12-4 to TRBJ1-1; 9 bases match TRBD1. The CDR3 runs to 14 residues. Germline trimming cut 5 bases from V and 6 bases from J; bases unmatched to any gene: 7. The CDR3: CASSPGQGVPEAFF. In nucleotides, the CDR3 is TGTGCCAGCAGTCCGGGACAGGGAGTTCCTGAAGCTTTCTTT.

V usage is TRBV4-2 and J usage is TRBJ2-3; D not certain. This CDR3 spans 11 amino acids. Germline CDR1 reads LGHNA; CDR2 reads YNFKEQ. Trimming shortened V by 6 bases and J by 7 bases, and 8 bases separated the two germline ends. CDR3 loop: CASRSEYTQYF. CDR3 nucleotide sequence: TGTGCCAGCAGGTCAGAATATACGCAGTATTTT.

The V call is TRBV7-9, the J call TRBJ2-3; D is perhaps TRBD2 (5 bases). Trimming took off 2 bases at V and 3 bases at J, with 12 bases between the two ends. The CDR3 extends over 15 amino acids. Looked up from germline, CDR1 is SEHNR and CDR2 is FQNEAQ (reference sequence). The CDR3 protein is CASSLSGSATDTQYF. CDR3 bases: TGTGCCAGCAGCTTAAGTGGGAGCGCAACAGATACGCAGTATTTT.

This clonotype was counted a few times. The chain recombines TRBV7-2 with TRBJ2-3; 11 bases map to TRBD2. J gave up 1 base and V 1 base, and 4 bases lay outside the gene matches. Germline values: CDR1 SGHTA, CDR2 FQGNSA. The CDR3 has 17 amino acids. The CDR3 loop is CASSLVATSGGTDTQYF. Here the CDR3 DNA reads TGTGCCAGCAGCTTAGTCGCGACTAGCGGGGGCACAGATACGCAGTATTTT. Variable domain in full (rest from reference TRBV7-2 and TRBJ2-3): GAGVSQSPSNKVTEKGKDVELRCDPISGHTALYWYRQSLGQGLEFLIYFQGNSAPDKSGLPSDRFSAERTGGSVSTLTIQRTQQEDSAVYLCASSLVATSGGTDTQYFGPGTRLTVL.

This chain links TRBV29-1 with TRBJ2-1; D is undetermined. The ends were cut back, 4 bases at V and 7 bases at J, with 5 bases in the middle. In germline, CDR1 is SQVTM, CDR2 ANQGSEA. The CDR3 extends over 10 amino acids. The CDR3 loop reads CSVVGNEQFF. The CDR3 bases are TGCAGCGTTGTTGGGAATGAGCAGTTCTTC.

In its sample, this clonotype was seen a few times. Here the CDR3 reads CASSYSGAADTQYF. The CDR3 nucleotides are TGTGCCAGCAGTTACTCGGGAGCGGCAGATACGCAGTATTTT. The J gene is TRBJ2-3, the V gene TRBV6-5; D might be TRBD2 (5 bases). The V end lost 0 bases, the J end lost 4 bases, and 8 bases lay between the germline ends. The CDR3 runs 14 residues. CDR1 and CDR2 from the germline V gene are MNHEY and SVGAGI.

This clonotype came up many times. The V gene is TRBV5-4, the J gene TRBJ1-1; D remains ambiguous. The CDR3 contains 13 residues. V lost 0 bases and J lost 0, with 3 bases in between. Per germline, CDR1 SGHNT and CDR2 YYREEE (reference sequence). The CDR3: CASSLGMNTEAFF. CDR3 DNA sequence: TGTGCCAGCAGCTTGGGCATGAACACTGAAGCTTTCTTT.

The rearrangement uses TRBV12-3 or TRBV12-4 and TRBJ2-3; D unclear. Between the trimmed V and J ends, which lost 1 base and 4 bases, there was a span of 15 bases. The CDR3 contains 16 residues. The CDR3 coding sequence is TGTGCCAGCAGTTTAGGCTTGGGCTATTCATCAGATACGCAGTATTTT. It translates to CASSLGLGYSSDTQYF.

The chain joins TRBV20-1 to TRBJ1-2; D is ambiguous. V gave up 0 bases and J gave up 0 bases, with 11 bases separating them. Per germline, CDR1 DFQATT and CDR2 SNEGSKA (reference sequence). CDR3 length equals 15 residues. In DNA form, the CDR3 reads TGCAGTGCTAGAGATCGGGGAGACCCTAACTATGGCTACACCTTC. Amino acids: CSARDRGDPNYGYTF.